The next 17 T cell receptor beta chains were all read from a single sample in a study of T cell clonality in common variable immunodeficiency. Profiling relied on immunoSEQ multiplex PCR, and the TCRdb table lists in-frame clones only, not all of them. Altogether over 55,000 clones were found in the sample, and no singletons occur. The sequenced sample consisted of peripheral blood mononuclear cells. The receptors stem from a person between 18 and 75 years old in good health.

This clone was seen more than once but under ten times. At one end, the junction sequence differs from germline, possibly due to a read error. The CDR3 is cut off 3 residues early in the read; its end comes from the germline J gene. The rearrangement uses TRBV29-1 and TRBJ2-1; 11 nucleotides agree with TRBD2. CDR1 and CDR2 (germline): SQVTM, ANQGSEA. This CDR3 is 15 amino acids long. CDR3 DNA (partial): TGCAGCGGTGGCCTAGCGGGAGGACCCTACGATGAG. The encoded protein is CSGGLAGGPYDE. The entire CDR3 protein is CSGGLAGGPYDEQFF.

This clone was seen ten or more times. The CDR3 end lies 3 residues beyond the end of the read and is filled in from the germline J gene. The genes are TRBV4-2 and TRBJ2-7; D possibly corresponds to TRBD2 (6 bases). The germline V and J ends were trimmed by 2 bases and 3 bases, with 11 bases remaining between them. CDR1 LGHNA and CDR2 YNFKEQ come from the germline V gene. The CDR3 loop spans 14 amino acids. CDR3 amino acids: CASSQNSGGYEQYF. The DNA read from the CDR3 is TGTGCCAGCAGCCAAAATAGCGGTGGCTACGAG.

This clone was counted at least ten times. The sequenced fragment ends 3 residues before the CDR3 boundary, so the rest is inferred from the germline J gene. The V call is TRBV2, the J call TRBJ2-2, with 13 bases aligning to TRBD2. Germline V lookup: CDR1 SNHLY, CDR2 FYNNEI. With V trimmed by 4 bases and J by 8 bases, 4 bases remained unmatched. CDR3 length: 15 amino acids. The CDR3 sequence is CASSVTSGRTGELFF. The CDR3 DNA, read in part, is TGTGCCAGCAGTGTGACTAGCGGGAGGACAGGGGAG.

This clone was seen many times. The CDR3 goes on 3 residues after the read ends, and that part is filled in from the germline J gene. The chain recombines TRBV7-8 with TRBJ2-2, with 12 bases that match TRBD2. The CDR3 runs to 16 residues. The trim removed 5 bases at V and 3 bases at J, leaving 4 bases unmatched. Germline loops: CDR1 SGHVS, CDR2 FQNEAQ. The CDR3 sequence is CASSPGLAGHTGELFF. The sequenced CDR3 bases are TGTGCCAGCAGCCCTGGACTAGCGGGACACACCGGGGAG.

This clone was seen ten or more times. The CDR3 end is not reached by the read, which stops 3 residues before it; the germline J gene fills it in. This chain links TRBV29-1 with TRBJ2-1, with D possibly being TRBD1 (5 bases). This CDR3 has 12 residues. Germline V gene sequence: CDR1 SQVTM, CDR2 ANQGSEA. Trimming removed 2 bases at V and 8 bases at J, with 10 bases between. The CDR3 bases that were read are TGCAGCGTTGAAAGAAGGGGCGATGAG. It translates to CSVERRGDE. The full CDR3 protein reads CSVERRGDEQFF.

In this sample, this clone turned up many times. The read ends 3 residues before the CDR3 terminus; that terminus is restored from the germline J gene. This chain connects TRBV7-9 to TRBJ1-6; weak D call: TRBD1 (5 bases). CDR3 length equals 15 residues. Trimming took off 1 base at V and 6 bases at J, with 10 bases between the two ends. Germline V gives CDR1 SEHNR, CDR2 FQNEAQ (reference sequence). The CDR3 loop reads CASSLVGGANSPLHF. The CDR3 bases that were read are TGTGCCAGCAGCTTAGTAGGCGGGGCTAATTCACCC.

This clone appeared many times. The read halts 3 residues ahead of the CDR3 end, with the missing end drawn from the germline J gene. The V call is TRBV7-9, the J call TRBJ2-1; D gene uncertain. This CDR3 comprises 13 residues. CDR1 is SEHNR, CDR2 FQNEAQ, per germline (reference sequence). V was cut by 5 bases and J by 5 bases, with 10 bases left in between. The CDR3 loop is CASSLDLDNEQFF. The CDR3 bases that were read are TGTGCCAGCAGCCTTGACTTGGACAATGAG.

This clone was detected ten times or more. The CDR3 is cut off 3 residues early in the read; its end comes from the germline J gene. The J gene is TRBJ2-7, the V gene TRBV29-1; 9 bases align to TRBD1. Germline V gene data show CDR1 as SQVTM and CDR2 as ANQGSEA. The V and J ends lost 8 bases and 1 base, in that order; junction bases with no gene match: 6. The CDR3 sequence is 13 residues long. CDR3 DNA, as far as it was read: TGCAGCATGAGACAGGGGGGATCCTACGAG. Residues: CSMRQGGSYE. The whole CDR3 sequence reads CSMRQGGSYEQYF.

At least ten counts were recorded for this clone. The sequence runs out 3 residues before the end of the CDR3; the remainder is reconstructed from the germline J gene. The chain is built from TRBV15 and TRBJ2-7; TRBD1 matches at 8 bases. Germline V CDR1 and CDR2: LNHNV, YYDKDF (reference sequence). The CDR3 totals 14 residues. Trimming cost V 6 bases and J 2 bases; bases outside gene matches: 6. This chain's CDR3 is CATSTGTGPYEQYF. The part of the CDR3 DNA that was read is TGTGCCACCAGTACCGGGACAGGCCCCTACGAG.

This clone was seen repeatedly, ten times or more. The missing CDR3 end, 3 residues past where the read stops, is filled in from the germline J gene. The rearrangement uses TRBV12-3 or TRBV12-4 and TRBJ2-3, with TRBD2 identical over 8 bases. The junction had 10 bases not matched to a gene; V was cut back by 4 bases and J by 1 base. The CDR3 consists of 17 residues. The part of the CDR3 DNA that was read is TGTGCCAGCAGTTCCCGCAGAGCGGGGGCCGGCACAGATACG. Its protein is CASSSRRAGAGTDT. The CDR3 reads in full as CASSSRRAGAGTDTQYF.

In its sample, this clone was seen many times. The read comes to an end 3 residues before the CDR3 does, leaving the germline J gene to fill in the end. The rearrangement joins TRBV29-1 to TRBJ2-1; 8 bases agree with TRBD2. The V gene end was trimmed by 5 bases and the J gene end by 0 bases; junction bases not matched to a gene: 3. This CDR3 is 14 amino acids long. The V gene's germline CDR1 is SQVTM and CDR2 ANQGSEA. Partial CDR3 DNA: TGCAGCGTTTACACTAGCGGCTCCTACAATGAG. Translating it yields CSVYTSGSYNE. The CDR3, in full, reads CSVYTSGSYNEQFF.

This clone was seen at least ten times. The sequence runs out 3 residues before the end of the CDR3; the remainder is reconstructed from the germline J gene. The V gene is TRBV18, the J gene TRBJ1-2; 9 positions agree with TRBD1. The germline CDR1 and CDR2 sequences are KGHSH and LQKENI. The CDR3 length is 13 residues. V lost 6 bases to trimming and J lost 7 bases; unmatched junction nucleotides: 6. CDR3 DNA, as far as it was read: TGTGCCAGCTCCCAGGGACAGGGAAGTGGC. Translating gives CASSQGQGSG. The whole CDR3 reads CASSQGQGSGYTF.

In its sample, this clone was seen many times. The read halts 3 residues ahead of the CDR3 end, with the missing end drawn from the germline J gene. The chain is built from TRBV7-9 and TRBJ1-5; D remains unclear. The CDR3 has 14 residues. Trimming stripped 4 bases from V and 3 bases from J, with 10 bases between. In germline, CDR1 is SEHNR, CDR2 FQNEAQ (reference sequence). The CDR3 is CASSYGSNNQPQHF. CDR3 bases read: TGTGCCAGCAGCTACGGGTCAAACAATCAGCCC.

This clone was found many times. The read stops 3 residues short of the end of the CDR3; the missing end is completed from the germline J gene. The chain employs TRBV7-9 and TRBJ2-5; D gene ambiguous. V lost 6 bases, J lost 5 bases, and 10 bases lay in between. The CDR3 sequence is 12 residues long. Germline CDR1 SEHNR, CDR2 FQNEAQ (reference sequence). The CDR3 is CASSITRETQYF. The CDR3 DNA, read in part, is TGTGCCAGCAGTATCACGAGGGAGACC.

Many counts were recorded for this clone. CDR3 bases read: TGTGCCAGTAGTGTTGACCGGGATCAGCCC. It is translated as CASSVDRDQP. In full, the CDR3 reads CASSVDRDQPQHF. The genes are TRBV19 and TRBJ1-5, with D unresolved. The observed sequence ends 3 residues before the CDR3 terminus, with the missing tail filled in from the germline J gene. The V end was cut by 5 bases, the J end by 5 bases, with 10 bases between. The germline gives CDR1 LNHDA, CDR2 SQIVND (reference sequence). This CDR3 contains 13 residues.

This clone was counted many times. The CDR3 end lies 3 residues beyond the end of the read and is filled in from the germline J gene. The J gene is TRBJ2-2, the V gene TRBV19; 8 bases align to TRBD1. This CDR3 spans 15 amino acids. The V gene end was trimmed by 6 bases and the J gene end by 3 bases; junction bases not matched to a gene: 6. Germline V lookup: CDR1 LNHDA, CDR2 SQIVND (reference sequence). The DNA read from the CDR3 is TGTGCCAGTAGGGCCGGGACAGGCGACACCGGGGAG. It is translated as CASRAGTGDTGE. The entire CDR3 is CASRAGTGDTGELFF.

Ten or more counts support this clone. The CDR3 end is not reached by the read, which stops 3 residues before it; the germline J gene fills it in. V and J are TRBV6-1 and TRBJ2-7; D is possibly TRBD1 (6 bases). The CDR3 runs to 16 residues. Germline CDR1 MNHNS, CDR2 SASEGT. Trimming cost V 4 bases and J 2 bases, with 18 bases left between them. The sequenced CDR3 bases are TGTGCCAGCAGTGCTCATGGGTCAGGGGTCGCCTACGAG. This sequence encodes CASSAHGSGVAYE. The CDR3 as a whole reads CASSAHGSGVAYEQYF.